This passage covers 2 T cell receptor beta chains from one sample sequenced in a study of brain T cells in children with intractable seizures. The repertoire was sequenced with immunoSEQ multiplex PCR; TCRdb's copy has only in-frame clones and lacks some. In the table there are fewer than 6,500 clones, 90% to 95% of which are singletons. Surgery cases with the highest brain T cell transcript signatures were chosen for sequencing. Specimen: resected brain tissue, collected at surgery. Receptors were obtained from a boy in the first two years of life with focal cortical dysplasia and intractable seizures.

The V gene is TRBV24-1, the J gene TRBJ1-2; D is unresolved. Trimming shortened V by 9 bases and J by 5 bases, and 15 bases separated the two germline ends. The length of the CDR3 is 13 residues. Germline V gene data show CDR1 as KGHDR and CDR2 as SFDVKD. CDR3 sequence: CATRGPPAYGYTF. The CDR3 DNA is TGTGCCACCCGCGGTCCGCCGGCATATGGCTACACCTTC.

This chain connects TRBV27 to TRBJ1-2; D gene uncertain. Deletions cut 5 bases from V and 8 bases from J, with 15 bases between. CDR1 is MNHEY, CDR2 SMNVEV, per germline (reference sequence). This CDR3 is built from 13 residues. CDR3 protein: CASSTGTGRGYTF. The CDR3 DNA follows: TGTGCCAGCAGTACCGGAACCGGGAGAGGCTACACCTTC.